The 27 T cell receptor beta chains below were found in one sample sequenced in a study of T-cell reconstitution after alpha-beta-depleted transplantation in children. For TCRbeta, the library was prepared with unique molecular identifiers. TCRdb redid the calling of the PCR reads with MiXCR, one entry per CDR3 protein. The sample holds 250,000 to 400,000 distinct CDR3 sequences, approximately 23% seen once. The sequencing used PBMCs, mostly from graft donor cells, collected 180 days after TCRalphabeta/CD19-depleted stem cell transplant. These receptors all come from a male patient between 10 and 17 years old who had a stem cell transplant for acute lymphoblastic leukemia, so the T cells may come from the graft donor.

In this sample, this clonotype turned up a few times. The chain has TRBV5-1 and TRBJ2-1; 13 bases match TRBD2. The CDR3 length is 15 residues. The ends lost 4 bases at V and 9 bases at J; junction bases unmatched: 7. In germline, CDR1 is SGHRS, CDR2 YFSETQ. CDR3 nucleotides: TGCGCCAGCAGCGATGGACTAGCGGGAGTGGTTGAGCAGTTCTTC. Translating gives CASSDGLAGVVEQFF.

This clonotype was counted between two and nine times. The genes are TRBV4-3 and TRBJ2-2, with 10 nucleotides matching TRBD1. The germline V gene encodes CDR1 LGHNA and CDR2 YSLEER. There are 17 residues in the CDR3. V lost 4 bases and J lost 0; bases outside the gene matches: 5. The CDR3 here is CASSRRQGAANTGELFF. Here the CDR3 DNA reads TGCGCCAGCAGCCGCCGACAGGGGGCCGCGAACACCGGGGAGCTGTTTTTT.

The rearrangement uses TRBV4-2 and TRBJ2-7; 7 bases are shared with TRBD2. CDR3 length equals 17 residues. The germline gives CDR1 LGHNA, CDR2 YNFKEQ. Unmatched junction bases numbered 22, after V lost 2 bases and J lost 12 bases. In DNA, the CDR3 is TGTGCCAGCAGCCAAACGGGGGGAGCGGGAACCCGAAAGGGTCCGTACTTC. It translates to CASSQTGGAGTRKGPYF.

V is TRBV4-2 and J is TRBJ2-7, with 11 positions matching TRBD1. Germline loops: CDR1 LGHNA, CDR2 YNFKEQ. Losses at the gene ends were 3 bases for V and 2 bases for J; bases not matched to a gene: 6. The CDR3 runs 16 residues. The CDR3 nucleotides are TGTGCCAGCAGCCATGCGGGGGGACAGGGGGCCTACGAGCAGTACTTC. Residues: CASSHAGGQGAYEQYF.

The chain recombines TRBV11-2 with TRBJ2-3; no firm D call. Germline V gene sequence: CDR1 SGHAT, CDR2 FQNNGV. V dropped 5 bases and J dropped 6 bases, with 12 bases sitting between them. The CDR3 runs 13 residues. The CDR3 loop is CASSPKDVDTQYF. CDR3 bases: TGTGCCAGCAGCCCAAAGGACGTGGATACGCAGTATTTT.

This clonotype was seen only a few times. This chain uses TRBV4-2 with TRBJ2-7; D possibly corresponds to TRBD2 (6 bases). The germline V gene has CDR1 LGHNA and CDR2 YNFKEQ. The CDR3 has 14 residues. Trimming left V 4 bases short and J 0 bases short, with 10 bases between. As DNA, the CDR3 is TGTGCCAGCAGCCGTCCGGGAGACTCCTACGAGCAGTACTTC. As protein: CASSRPGDSYEQYF.

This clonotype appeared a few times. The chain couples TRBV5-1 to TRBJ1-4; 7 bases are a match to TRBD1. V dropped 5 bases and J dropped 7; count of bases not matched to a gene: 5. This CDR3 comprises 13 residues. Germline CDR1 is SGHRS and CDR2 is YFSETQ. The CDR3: CASRLGTVEKLFF. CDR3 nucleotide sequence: TGCGCCAGCAGACTGGGGACAGTTGAAAAACTGTTTTTT.

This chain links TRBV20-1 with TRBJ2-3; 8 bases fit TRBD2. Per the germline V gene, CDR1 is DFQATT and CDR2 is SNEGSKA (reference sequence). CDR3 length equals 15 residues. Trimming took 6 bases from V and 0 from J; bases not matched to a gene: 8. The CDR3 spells CSARVLAASTDTQYF. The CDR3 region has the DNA TGCAGTGCCCGTGTACTAGCGGCTAGCACAGATACGCAGTATTTT.

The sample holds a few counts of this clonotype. This chain's CDR3 is CASSQGQGTQYF. The CDR3 DNA reads TGCGCCAGCAGCCAAGGGCAGGGGACCCAGTACTTC. The V and J genes are TRBV4-1 and TRBJ2-5, with D possibly TRBD1 on 5 matching bases. Germline V lookup: CDR1 MGHRA, CDR2 YSYEKL. Trimming stripped 1 base from V and 7 bases from J, with 7 bases between. The CDR3 has 12 residues.

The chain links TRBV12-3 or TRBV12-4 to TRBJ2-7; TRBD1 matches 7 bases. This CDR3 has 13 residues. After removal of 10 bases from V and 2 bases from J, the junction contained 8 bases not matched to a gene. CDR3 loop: CATSRQGAYEQYF. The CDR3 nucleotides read TGTGCCACCAGCCGACAGGGTGCCTACGAGCAGTACTTC.

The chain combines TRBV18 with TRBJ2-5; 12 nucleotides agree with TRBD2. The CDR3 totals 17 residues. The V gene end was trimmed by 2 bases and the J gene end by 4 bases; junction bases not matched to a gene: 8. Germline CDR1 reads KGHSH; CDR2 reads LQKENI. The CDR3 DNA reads TGTGCCAGCTCACCATCTAGCGGGAGGGCCCGTGGAGAGACCCAGTACTTC. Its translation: CASSPSSGRARGETQYF.

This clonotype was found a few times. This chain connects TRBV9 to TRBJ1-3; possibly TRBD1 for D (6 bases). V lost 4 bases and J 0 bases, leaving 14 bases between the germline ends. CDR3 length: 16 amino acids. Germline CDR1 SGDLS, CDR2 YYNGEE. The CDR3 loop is CASSFPGHFSGNTIYF. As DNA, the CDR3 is TGTGCCAGCAGCTTTCCGGGACACTTCTCTGGAAACACCATATATTTT. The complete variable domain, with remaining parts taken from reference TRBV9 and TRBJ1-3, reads DSGVTQTPKHLITATGQRVTLRCSPRSGDLSVYWYQQSLDQGLQFLIQYYNGEERAKGNILERFSAQQFPDLHSELNLSSLELGDSALYFCASSFPGHFSGNTIYFGEGSWLTVV.

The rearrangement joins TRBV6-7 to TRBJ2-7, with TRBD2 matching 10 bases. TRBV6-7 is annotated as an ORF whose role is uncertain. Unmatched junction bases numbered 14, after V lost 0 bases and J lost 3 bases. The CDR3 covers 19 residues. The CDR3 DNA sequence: TGTGCCAGCAGTTACTCCGGGACTAGCGAGAAAAAAGGGGGCTACGAGCAGTACTTC. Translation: CASSYSGTSEKKGGYEQYF.

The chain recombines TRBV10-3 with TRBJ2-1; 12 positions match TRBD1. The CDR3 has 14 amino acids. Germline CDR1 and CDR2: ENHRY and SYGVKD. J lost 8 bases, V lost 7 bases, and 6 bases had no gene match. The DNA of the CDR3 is TGTGCCATCAAACGGGACAGGGGGCACGATGAGCAGTTCTTC. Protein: CAIKRDRGHDEQFF.

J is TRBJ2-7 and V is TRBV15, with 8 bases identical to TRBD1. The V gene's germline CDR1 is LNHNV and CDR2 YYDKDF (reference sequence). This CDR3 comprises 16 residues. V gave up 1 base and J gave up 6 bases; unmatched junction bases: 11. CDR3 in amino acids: CATSRGSAGGSSEQYF. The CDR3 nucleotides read TGTGCCACCAGCAGAGGGTCTGCAGGGGGCAGCTCCGAGCAGTACTTC.

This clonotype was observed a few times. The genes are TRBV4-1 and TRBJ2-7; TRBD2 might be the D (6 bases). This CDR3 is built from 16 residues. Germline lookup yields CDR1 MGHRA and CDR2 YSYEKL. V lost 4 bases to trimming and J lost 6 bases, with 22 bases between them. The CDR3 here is CASSRLGGRGGREQYF. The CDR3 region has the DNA TGCGCCAGCAGCCGGCTGGGGGGTCGGGGAGGCCGCGAGCAGTACTTC.

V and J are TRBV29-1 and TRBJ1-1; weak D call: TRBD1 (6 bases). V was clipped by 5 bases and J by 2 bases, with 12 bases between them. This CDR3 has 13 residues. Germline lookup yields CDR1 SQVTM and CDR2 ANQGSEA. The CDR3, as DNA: TGCAGCGTTTGGGGCAGGGGAAACACTGAAGCTTTCTTT. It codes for CSVWGRGNTEAFF.

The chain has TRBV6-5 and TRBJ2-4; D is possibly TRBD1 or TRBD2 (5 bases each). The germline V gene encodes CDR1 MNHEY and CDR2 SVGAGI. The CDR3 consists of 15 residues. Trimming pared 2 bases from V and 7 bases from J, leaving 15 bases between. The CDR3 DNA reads TGTGCCAGCAGTTACGCAAGGGGTTGGGGGAACATTCAGTACTTC. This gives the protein CASSYARGWGNIQYF.

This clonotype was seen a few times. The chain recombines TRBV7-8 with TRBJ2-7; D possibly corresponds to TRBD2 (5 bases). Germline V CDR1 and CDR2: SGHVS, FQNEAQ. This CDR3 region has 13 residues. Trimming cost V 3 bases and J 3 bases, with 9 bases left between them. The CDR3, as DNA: TGTGCCAGCAGCTTTTCGGCGGGCTACGAGCAGTACTTC. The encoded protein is CASSFSAGYEQYF. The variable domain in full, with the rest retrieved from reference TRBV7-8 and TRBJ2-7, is GAGVSQSPRYKVAKRGQDVALRCDPISGHVSLFWYQQALGQGPEFLTYFQNEAQLDKSGLPSDRFFAERPEGSVSTLKIQRTQQEDSAVYLCASSFSAGYEQYFGPGTRLTVT.

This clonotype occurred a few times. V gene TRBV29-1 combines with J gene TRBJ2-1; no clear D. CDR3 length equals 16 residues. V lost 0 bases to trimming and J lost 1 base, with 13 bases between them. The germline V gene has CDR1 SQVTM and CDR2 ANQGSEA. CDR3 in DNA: TGCAGCGTTGAAGAGCCTGCGAAGGGATCCTACAATGAGCAGTTCTTC. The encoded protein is CSVEEPAKGSYNEQFF.

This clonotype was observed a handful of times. The CDR3 bases are TGTGCCAGCAGCGTCCTACCACAGGGGAACCAGCCCCAGCATTTT. Encoded protein: CASSVLPQGNQPQHF. The rearrangement joins TRBV9 to TRBJ1-5, with 7 bases matching TRBD1. With 2 bases clipped from V and 7 bases from J, the junction kept 9 bases outside the gene matches. This CDR3 has 15 amino acids. Germline V lookup: CDR1 SGDLS, CDR2 YYNGEE.

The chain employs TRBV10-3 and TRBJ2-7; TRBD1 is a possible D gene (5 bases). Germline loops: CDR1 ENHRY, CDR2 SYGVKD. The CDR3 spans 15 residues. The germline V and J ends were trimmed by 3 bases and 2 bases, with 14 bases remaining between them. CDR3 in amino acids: CAISDTTVTPYEQYF. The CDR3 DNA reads TGTGCCATCAGTGACACGACAGTGACCCCCTACGAGCAGTACTTC.

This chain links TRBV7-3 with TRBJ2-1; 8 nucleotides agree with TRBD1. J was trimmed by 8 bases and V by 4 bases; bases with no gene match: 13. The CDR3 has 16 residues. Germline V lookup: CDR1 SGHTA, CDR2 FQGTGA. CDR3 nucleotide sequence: TGTGCCAGCAGCTCGAACGGACAGGGTAAGGGCGATGAGCAGTTCTTC. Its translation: CASSSNGQGKGDEQFF.

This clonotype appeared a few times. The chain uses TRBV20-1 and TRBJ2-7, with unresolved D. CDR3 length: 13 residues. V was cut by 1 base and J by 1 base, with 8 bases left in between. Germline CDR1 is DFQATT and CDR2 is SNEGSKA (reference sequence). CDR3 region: CSARGKGSYEQYF. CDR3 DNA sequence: TGCAGTGCTAGAGGGAAGGGTTCCTACGAGCAGTACTTC.

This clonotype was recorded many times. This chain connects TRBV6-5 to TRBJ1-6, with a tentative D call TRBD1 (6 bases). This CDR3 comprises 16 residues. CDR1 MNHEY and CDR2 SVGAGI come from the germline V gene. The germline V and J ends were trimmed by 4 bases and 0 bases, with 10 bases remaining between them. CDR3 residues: CASSLQGSSYNSPLHF. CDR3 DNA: TGTGCCAGCAGTTTACAGGGCAGCTCCTATAATTCACCCCTCCACTTT.

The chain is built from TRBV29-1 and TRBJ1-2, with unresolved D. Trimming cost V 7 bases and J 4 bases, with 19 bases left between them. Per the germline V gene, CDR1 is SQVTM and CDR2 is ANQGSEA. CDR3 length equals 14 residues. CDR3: CSAWTEKRVYGYTF. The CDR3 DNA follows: TGCAGCGCCTGGACCGAAAAGAGGGTCTATGGCTACACCTTC. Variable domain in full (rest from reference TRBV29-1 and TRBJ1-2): SAVISQKPSRDICQRGTSLTIQCQVDSQVTMMFWYRQQPGQSLTLIATANQGSEATYESGFVIDKFPISRPNLTFSTLTVSNMSPEDSSIYLCSAWTEKRVYGYTFGSGTRLTVV.

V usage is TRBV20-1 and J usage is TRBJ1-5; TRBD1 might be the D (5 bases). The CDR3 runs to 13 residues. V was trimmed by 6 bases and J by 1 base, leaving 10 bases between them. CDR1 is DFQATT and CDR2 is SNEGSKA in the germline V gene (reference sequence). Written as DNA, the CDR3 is TGCAGTGCACTGGACATGAGCAATCAGCCCCAGCATTTT. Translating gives CSALDMSNQPQHF.